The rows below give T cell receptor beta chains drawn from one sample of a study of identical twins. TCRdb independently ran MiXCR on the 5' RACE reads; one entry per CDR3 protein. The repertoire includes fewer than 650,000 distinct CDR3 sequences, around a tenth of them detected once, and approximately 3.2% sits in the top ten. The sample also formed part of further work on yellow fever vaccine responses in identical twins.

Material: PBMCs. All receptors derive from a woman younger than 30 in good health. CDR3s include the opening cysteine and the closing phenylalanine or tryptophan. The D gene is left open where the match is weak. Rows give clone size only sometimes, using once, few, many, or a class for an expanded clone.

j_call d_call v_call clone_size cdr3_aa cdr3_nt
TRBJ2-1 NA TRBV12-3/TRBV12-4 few CASSFRASSYNEQFF TGTGCCAGCAGCTTTCGGGCCAGCTCCTACAATGAGCAGTTCTTC
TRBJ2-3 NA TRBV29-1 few CSAQTDTQYF TGCAGCGCCCAGACAGATACGCAGTATTTT
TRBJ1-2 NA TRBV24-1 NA CATSGQMLDYTF TGTGCCACCAGCGGACAGATGTTAGACTACACCTTC
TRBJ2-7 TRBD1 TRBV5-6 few CASSLGNRGYEQYF TGTGCCAGCAGCTTGGGAAACAGGGGATACGAGCAGTACTTC
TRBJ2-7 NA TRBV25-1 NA CASSDKEQYF TGTGCCAGCAGTGACAAAGAGCAGTACTTC
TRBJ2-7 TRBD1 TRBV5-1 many CASSSTGSNYEQYF TGCGCCAGCAGCTCGACAGGGTCAAACTACGAGCAGTACTTC
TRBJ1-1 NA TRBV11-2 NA CASTPPSVGEAFF TGTGCCAGCACCCCCCCCTCGGTCGGTGAAGCTTTCTTT
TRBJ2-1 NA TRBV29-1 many CSVEGLQGSYNEQFF TGCAGCGTTGAAGGTTTGCAGGGCTCCTACAATGAGCAGTTCTTC
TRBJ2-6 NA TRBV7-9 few CASSLVVGSGANVLTF TGTGCCAGCAGCTTAGTGGTAGGCTCTGGGGCCAACGTCCTGACTTTC
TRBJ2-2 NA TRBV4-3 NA CASSQVEGFGGELFF TGCGCCAGCAGCCAAGTGGAAGGGTTCGGCGGGGAGCTGTTTTTT
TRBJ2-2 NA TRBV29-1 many CSVDPTEKSTGELFF TGCAGCGTTGATCCCACGGAGAAAAGCACCGGGGAGCTGTTTTTT
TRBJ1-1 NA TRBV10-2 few CAGRQEIVTEAFF TGCGCCGGCAGACAGGAGATTGTTACTGAAGCTTTCTTT
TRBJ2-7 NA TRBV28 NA CASRAGTSLLYEQYF TGTGCCAGCAGAGCTGGGACATCGCTCCTCTACGAGCAGTACTTC
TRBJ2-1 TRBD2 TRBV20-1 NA CSARPLAGGPNEQFF TGCAGTGCTAGACCACTAGCGGGGGGGCCAAATGAGCAGTTCTTC
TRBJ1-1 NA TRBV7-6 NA CASSLALGVYTEAFF TGTGCCAGCAGCTTAGCGCTGGGGGTGTACACTGAAGCTTTCTTT
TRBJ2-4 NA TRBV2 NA CASSEFQGGGVKNIQYF TGTGCCAGCAGTGAATTCCAGGGTGGAGGGGTCAAAAACATTCAGTACTTC
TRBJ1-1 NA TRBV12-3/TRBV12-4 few CASRRNTEAFF TGTGCCAGCAGGCGAAACACTGAAGCTTTCTTT
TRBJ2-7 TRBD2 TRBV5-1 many CASSLRSGLAYEQYF TGCGCCAGCAGCTTGAGGTCGGGACTAGCCTACGAGCAGTACTTC
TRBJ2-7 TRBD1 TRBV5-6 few CASRKTGASYEQYF TGTGCCAGCAGAAAAACAGGGGCGTCCTACGAGCAGTACTTC
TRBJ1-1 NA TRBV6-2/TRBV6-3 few CASSYSRGWGTEAFF TGTGCCAGCAGTTACTCCAGGGGCTGGGGCACTGAAGCTTTCTTT
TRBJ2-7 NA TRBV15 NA CATSRPGGLGEQYF TGTGCCACCAGCAGACCAGGTGGCTTAGGGGAGCAGTACTTC
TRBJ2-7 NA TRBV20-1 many CSAYDNYEQYF TGCAGTGCTTACGACAACTACGAGCAGTACTTC
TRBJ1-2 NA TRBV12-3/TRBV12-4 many CASSWILNYGYTF TGTGCCAGCAGTTGGATCTTAAACTATGGCTATACCTTC
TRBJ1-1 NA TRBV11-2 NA CASSTVGGWTEAFF TGTGCCAGCAGTACGGTCGGGGGCTGGACTGAAGCTTTCTTT